This TCR beta chain was obtained from a study of neurological immune-mediated disorders. Study observations and caveats: Private repertoires in all groups were suggested by the absence of shared CDR3 amino acid sequences among expanded clones across subjects. Whereas HTLV-1-associated myelopathy showed the most TCR clonal expansion, multiple sclerosis showed the least, with levels below those of healthy controls.

This clonotype has a handful of counts. Its antigen is not identified. Time point: longitudinal time-point 2. The CDR3 is 17 amino acids. With 3 bases removed from V and 2 bases from J, the gap between germline ends came to 18 bases. Per germline, CDR1 LGHNA and CDR2 YSLEER. Via MiXCR, TCRdb re-called the 5' RACE reads, giving one row per CDR3 protein. The sample has fewer than 35,000 distinct CDR3 sequences, about 13% seen once; the top ten hold roughly 2.2%. The specimen was PBMCs. J is TRBJ2-3 and V is TRBV4-3, with D maybe TRBD2 (7 bases). The clonotype was recovered from a woman in her 40s in good health. The CDR3, as DNA: TGCGCCAGCAGCCAGGGGGGGCCCGGGTCTTCCACAGATACGCAGTATTTT. As protein: CASSQGGPGSSTDTQYF.